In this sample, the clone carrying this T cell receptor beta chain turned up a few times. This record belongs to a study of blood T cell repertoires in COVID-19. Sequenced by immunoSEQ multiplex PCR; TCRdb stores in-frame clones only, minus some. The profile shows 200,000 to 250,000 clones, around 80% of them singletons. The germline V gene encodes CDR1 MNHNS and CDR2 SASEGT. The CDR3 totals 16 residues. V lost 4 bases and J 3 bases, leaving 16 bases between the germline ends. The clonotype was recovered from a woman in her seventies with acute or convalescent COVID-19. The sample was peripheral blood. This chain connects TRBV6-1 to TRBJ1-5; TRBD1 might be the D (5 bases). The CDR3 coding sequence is TGTGCCAGCAGTGCTGGCAGGGTACCCTCCAATCAGCCCCAGCATTTT. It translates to CASSAGRVPSNQPQHF.